These T cell receptor beta chains were read from a single sample in a study of T cells in Graves' hyperthyroidism and ophthalmopathy. TCRdb ran MiXCR on the multiplex PCR reads and lists one entry per CDR3 protein. The sample lists some 550,000 distinct CDR3 sequences, about a sixth occurring once. Sample: blood. Source of these receptors: a middle-aged woman with Graves' ophthalmopathy. The CDR3 runs from the conserved cysteine through the conserved F or W. Each record gives: clone size, D gene, V gene, J gene, CDR3 length, CDR3 protein, CDR3 DNA. The D gene is left open where the match is weak. Clone size appears in some rows only: once, few, many, or a class for an expanded clone.

>.|.|TRBV27|TRBJ2-1|13
CASSSSAGRRQFF
TGTGCCAGCAGTTCCTCCGCAGGGCGTAGGCAGTTCTTC
>many|.|TRBV7-6|TRBJ1-1|14
CASSLGTPNTEAFF
TGTGCCAGCAGCTTAGGGACACCGAACACTGAAGCTTTCTTT
>.|TRBD1|TRBV10-3|TRBJ1-2|13
CAISLGGDYGYTF
TGTGCCATCAGCCTAGGGGGCGACTATGGCTACACCTTC
>.|TRBD1|TRBV2|TRBJ1-1|16
CASSSQGALMNTEAFF
TGTGCCAGCTCATCCCAGGGGGCGTTAATGAACACTGAAGCTTTCTTT
>many|TRBD1|TRBV2|TRBJ2-2|15
CASSVGQGTGGELFF
TGTGCCAGCAGTGTTGGACAGGGGACGGGCGGGGAGCTGTTTTTT
>many|.|TRBV3-1|TRBJ2-3|14
CASSQDRAADTQYF
TGTGCCAGCAGCCAAGACAGGGCGGCAGATACGCAGTATTTT
>.|.|TRBV20-1|TRBJ2-1|11
CSAIRQVGQFF
TGCAGTGCGATAAGACAGGTCGGGCAGTTCTTC
>many|.|TRBV2|TRBJ2-3|14
CASNVQGGSDTQYF
TGTGCCAGCAATGTCCAGGGTGGTTCAGATACGCAGTATTTT
>many|.|TRBV18|TRBJ2-7|17
CASSLSGQNPHSYEQYF
TGTGCCAGCTCACTATCAGGACAGAACCCTCACTCCTACGAGCAGTACTTC
>few|.|TRBV29-1|TRBJ2-5|13
CSVEELLGETQYF
TGCAGCGTTGAAGAGCTTCTAGGCGAGACCCAGTACTTC
>many|TRBD1|TRBV3-1|TRBJ2-3|16
CASSHIGGLFTDTQYF
TGTGCCAGCAGCCATATAGGGGGCCTCTTCACAGATACGCAGTATTTT
>many|.|TRBV30|TRBJ1-1|15
CAWSMEGARNTEAFF
TGTGCCTGGAGTATGGAAGGGGCGAGGAACACTGAAGCTTTCTTT
>many|.|TRBV11-2|TRBJ2-1|16
CASRTAGQLTYNEQFF
TGTGCCAGCAGAACGGCTGGACAGCTTACCTACAATGAGCAGTTCTTC
>.|.|TRBV19|TRBJ2-7|14
CASSEQAGSYEQYF
TGTGCCAGTAGTGAACAGGCTGGGTCCTACGAGCAGTACTTC
>few|.|TRBV7-9|TRBJ1-6|16
CASRREWGSGNSPLHF
TGTGCCAGCAGACGCGAGTGGGGGTCTGGGAATTCACCCCTCCACTTT
>few|.|TRBV19|TRBJ1-5|15
CASSIEGAGNQPQHF
TGTGCCAGTAGTATAGAGGGGGCCGGCAATCAGCCCCAGCATTTT
>many|.|TRBV18|TRBJ2-2|16
CASSPSQGVNTGELFF
TGTGCCAGCTCACCGAGCCAGGGAGTCAACACCGGGGAGCTGTTTTTT
>.|.|TRBV14|TRBJ1-5|16
CASSQEAWTVHQPQHF
TGTGCCAGCAGCCAAGAGGCCTGGACAGTTCATCAGCCCCAGCATTTT
>.|.|TRBV4-1|TRBJ1-2|15
CASSPSRAGNYGYTF
TGCGCCAGCAGCCCCTCCAGGGCGGGTAACTATGGCTACACCTTC
>many|TRBD2|TRBV7-9|TRBJ2-2|18
CASSTRTSGGENTGELFF
TGTGCCAGCAGCACACGGACTAGCGGGGGGGAGAACACCGGGGAGCTGTTTTTT
>.|TRBD1|TRBV19|TRBJ2-6|16
CASNKGAISGANVLTF
TGTGCCAGTAATAAGGGGGCCATCTCTGGGGCCAACGTCCTGACTTTC
>many|.|TRBV27|TRBJ2-1|15
CASSWSSQGHNEQFF
TGTGCCAGCAGTTGGTCCTCTCAGGGCCACAATGAGCAGTTCTTC
>.|.|TRBV7-2|TRBJ1-3|16
CASSPRTARSGNTIYF
TGTGCCAGCAGCCCTAGGACTGCCCGCTCTGGAAACACCATATATTTT
>many|TRBD2|TRBV3-1|TRBJ2-3|15
CASSHLSGSTDTQYF
TGTGCCAGCAGCCACCTTAGCGGGAGCACAGATACGCAGTATTTT
>few|.|TRBV6-1|TRBJ2-3|10
CASGEGTQYF
TGTGCCAGCGGCGAGGGTACGCAGTATTTT
>few|TRBD1|TRBV29-1|TRBJ1-2|14
CSVDRRTGLYGYTF
TGCAGCGTTGACCGAAGGACAGGGCTTTATGGCTACACCTTC
>many|TRBD1|TRBV5-1|TRBJ2-2|16
CASSLTGTGDTGELFF
TGCGCCAGCAGCTTGACGGGGACAGGAGACACCGGGGAGCTGTTTTTT
>many|.|TRBV20-1|TRBJ2-1|17
CSARARGEGPVNNEQFF
TGCAGTGCTAGAGCTAGGGGGGAGGGCCCCGTAAACAATGAGCAGTTCTTC
>few|TRBD1|TRBV15|TRBJ2-4|16
CATTRTGASDKNIQYF
TGTGCCACCACACGGACAGGGGCGAGTGACAAAAACATTCAGTACTTC
>few|TRBD1|TRBV3-1|TRBJ2-7|13
CASSQDRADEQYF
TGTGCCAGCAGCCAGGACAGGGCGGACGAGCAGTACTTC
>many|TRBD2|TRBV7-2|TRBJ2-1|13
CASSSGGAGKQFF
TGTGCCAGCAGCTCCGGGGGGGCTGGCAAGCAGTTCTTC
>few|TRBD2|TRBV29-1|TRBJ2-1|14
CSVDSGGSHNEQFF
TGCAGCGTTGATAGCGGGGGGTCCCACAATGAGCAGTTCTTC
>many|TRBD2|TRBV7-9|TRBJ2-1|16
CASSFTSGRADNEQFF
TGTGCCAGCAGCTTCACTAGCGGGAGGGCCGACAATGAGCAGTTCTTC
>many|.|TRBV2|TRBJ1-6|15
CASRAAGVNNSPLHF
TGTGCCAGCAGAGCGGCAGGAGTGAATAATTCACCCCTCCACTTT
>few|.|TRBV6-5|TRBJ2-2|16
CASSYLAGLNTGELFF
TGTGCCAGCAGTTACCTCGCGGGACTGAACACCGGGGAGCTGTTTTTT
>many|TRBD1|TRBV7-2|TRBJ2-1|15
CASSKGGQAYNEQFF
TGTGCCAGCAGCAAGGGGGGACAGGCTTACAATGAGCAGTTCTTC
>many|.|TRBV18|TRBJ2-7|15
CASSPAAGESYEQYF
TGTGCCAGCTCACCCGCGGCAGGGGAATCCTACGAGCAGTACTTC
>many|.|TRBV11-2|TRBJ2-5|12
CASTRDQETQYF
TGTGCCAGCACCCGGGACCAGGAGACCCAGTACTTC
>.|.|TRBV7-9|TRBJ2-3|17
CASSLLGSGASTDTQYF
TGTGCCAGCAGCTTACTGGGTAGCGGAGCTAGCACAGATACGCAGTATTTT
>many|TRBD2|TRBV6-1|TRBJ2-3|16
CASSYVLAGGRDTQYF
TGTGCCAGCAGTTACGTACTAGCGGGGGGCAGGGATACGCAGTATTTT
>few|.|TRBV19|TRBJ1-5|10
CASLGQPQHF
TGTGCCAGTCTTGGGCAGCCCCAGCATTTT
>.|TRBD1|TRBV9|TRBJ1-1|16
CASSVLPDRVNTEAFF
TGTGCCAGCAGCGTCCTTCCGGACAGGGTGAACACTGAAGCTTTCTTT
>many|TRBD2|TRBV6-1|TRBJ2-1|15
CASSTRTSGKNEQFF
TGTGCCAGCAGTACCAGGACTAGCGGGAAAAATGAGCAGTTCTTC
>.|.|TRBV20-1|TRBJ2-2|14
CSARPGAWTGELSF
TGCAGTGCTAGACCCGGGGCGTGGACCGGGGAGCTGTCTTTT
>many|TRBD2|TRBV20-1|TRBJ2-1|14
CSASGASGRNEQFF
TGCAGTGCTAGCGGTGCTAGCGGGAGAAATGAGCAGTTCTTC
>few|.|TRBV10-3|TRBJ1-5|16
CAISEFSPRLRRPQHF
TGTGCCATCAGTGAGTTTTCCCCTAGGCTCCGTCGGCCCCAGCATTTT
>many|.|TRBV2|TRBJ2-3|15
CASSEMWGGTDTQYF
TGTGCCAGCAGTGAAATGTGGGGCGGCACAGATACGCAGTATTTT
>few|TRBD1|TRBV27|TRBJ1-2|16
CASSLRQGVGLYGYTF
TGTGCCAGCAGTTTACGCCAGGGGGTAGGACTCTATGGCTACACCTTC